Below are 18 T cell receptor beta chains sequenced from a single sample in a study of blood T cells in healthy people across ages. It was with a sample-barcoded 5' primer and a J-beta primer mix that a second PCR of about 6 to 12 cycles was run. TCRdb fed the 5' RACE reads into MiXCR, producing one record per CDR3 protein. Among 800,000 to 1,000,000 distinct CDR3 sequences listed, around 49% were seen once. Specimen: blood. The receptors come from a man aged 25 to 45 in good health.

The rearrangement joins TRBV20-1 to TRBJ2-5; 7 bases line up with TRBD2. Germline CDR1 reads DFQATT; CDR2 reads SNEGSKA (reference sequence). The CDR3 is 13 amino acids. J was trimmed by 1 base and V by 5 bases; bases with no gene match: 4. CDR3 in amino acids: CSAARTSQETQYF. The CDR3 DNA follows: TGCAGTGCTGCCCGGACTAGCCAAGAGACCCAGTACTTC.

This chain connects TRBV30 to TRBJ2-7, with a weak D call TRBD1 (6 bases). Per the germline V gene, CDR1 is GTSNPN and CDR2 is SVGIG (reference sequence). CDR3 length: 13 amino acids. V lost 2 bases and J lost 2, with 10 bases in between. CDR3 residues: CAWSLDSPYEQYF. The DNA for the CDR3 is TGTGCCTGGAGTCTGGACAGTCCCTACGAGCAGTACTTC.

There are a few counts of this clonotype. This sequence joins TRBV6-2 or TRBV6-3 and TRBJ2-4; TRBD1 agrees at 10 bases. With the DNA end fitting TRBJ2-7 better, the J assignment may be wrong. The CDR3 is 16 residues long. Germline CDR1 reads MNHEY; CDR2 reads SVGEGT. This chain's CDR3 is CASTVLGQGSNYEQYF. DNA of the CDR3: TGTGCCAGCACCGTACTGGGACAGGGGTCAAACTACGAGCAGTACTTC.

This clonotype was detected ten times or more. This chain links TRBV6-4 with TRBJ2-3, with a weak D call TRBD2 (7 bases). Germline CDR1 reads MRHNA; CDR2 reads SNTAGT. This CDR3 spans 16 amino acids. V lost 0 bases and J 0 bases, leaving 10 bases between the germline ends. The CDR3 nucleotides are TGTGCCAGCAGTGACTCCCCGGGGGGCAGCACAGATACGCAGTATTTT. It specifies CASSDSPGGSTDTQYF.

J is TRBJ2-7 and V is TRBV28, with D perhaps matching TRBD1 or TRBD2 (6 bases each). Trimming shortened V by 8 bases and J by 3 bases, and 17 bases separated the two germline ends. Germline CDR1 MDHEN, CDR2 SYDVKM. The CDR3 is 14 residues long. The CDR3 loop is CASQRGGTVYEQYF. The DNA for the CDR3 is TGTGCCAGCCAGAGAGGGGGGACTGTCTACGAGCAGTACTTC.

The rearrangement joins TRBV24-1 to TRBJ2-5, with TRBD1 as a possible D gene (5 bases). V shed 4 bases and J shed 7 bases, with 9 bases lying between them. Germline CDR1 is KGHDR and CDR2 is SFDVKD. There are 12 residues in the CDR3. The chain's CDR3 is CATSEGQGTQYF. Here the CDR3 DNA reads TGTGCCACCAGTGAAGGGCAGGGGACCCAGTACTTC.

This clonotype was observed a few times. The V gene is TRBV13, the J gene TRBJ2-6; D possibly corresponds to TRBD1 (5 bases). Trimming pared 5 bases from V and 3 bases from J, leaving 8 bases between. The CDR3 length is 14 residues. CDR1 and CDR2 from the germline V gene are PRHDT and FYEKMQ (reference sequence). The CDR3 DNA is TGTGCCAGCAGCAAGGGGCTTGGGGCCAACGTCCTGACTTTC. Amino acid sequence: CASSKGLGANVLTF. Looking up the rest from reference TRBV13 and TRBJ2-6 gives the full variable domain: AAGVIQSPRHLIKEKRETATLKCYPIPRHDTVYWYQQGPGQDPQFLISFYEKMQSDKGSIPDRFSAQQFSDYHSELNMSSLELGDSALYFCASSKGLGANVLTFGAGSRLTVL.

The chain combines TRBV6-5 with TRBJ2-3; D may match TRBD1 or TRBD2 (7 bases each). Per germline, CDR1 MNHEY and CDR2 SVGAGI. This CDR3 spans 16 amino acids. Trimming pared 5 bases from V and 4 bases from J, leaving 19 bases between. The CDR3 region has the DNA TGTGCCAGCAGTCCAGCAGGGGGGGGGCGTCCAGATACGCAGTATTTT. This sequence encodes CASSPAGGGRPDTQYF.

In this sample, this clonotype turned up a few times. CDR3 coding DNA: TGTGCCAGCAGTAAGTTGGGCTACGAGCAGTACTTC. As protein: CASSKLGYEQYF. The chain couples TRBV28 to TRBJ2-7; D ambiguous. V dropped 5 bases and J dropped 3 bases, with 8 bases sitting between them. The germline V gene encodes CDR1 MDHEN and CDR2 SYDVKM. The CDR3 loop spans 12 amino acids.

V gene TRBV4-2 combines with J gene TRBJ2-1; the match to TRBD2 covers 7 bases. The CDR3 totals 15 residues. In germline, CDR1 is LGHNA, CDR2 YNFKEQ. Losses at the gene ends were 3 bases for V and 4 bases for J; bases not matched to a gene: 6. DNA for the CDR3: TGTGCCAGCAGCCAGTATCGCGGGAGATACAATGAGCAGTTCTTC. It translates to CASSQYRGRYNEQFF.

The chain employs TRBV7-8 and TRBJ1-2, with D possibly TRBD1 on 6 matching bases. There are 16 residues in the CDR3. CDR1 and CDR2 (germline): SGHVS, FQNEAQ. V shed 1 base and J shed 4 bases, with 16 bases lying between them. The CDR3 coding sequence is TGTGCCAGCAGCTTAGTTTTTGGAGGGGGAGTCTATGGCTACACCTTC. Amino acid sequence: CASSLVFGGGVYGYTF.

V and J are TRBV6-5 and TRBJ1-6, with D perhaps TRBD1 (6 bases). Germline V gene data show CDR1 as MNHEY and CDR2 as SVGAGI. The CDR3 length is 12 residues. Trimming took 5 bases from V and 8 from J, leaving 7 bases between them. CDR3 sequence reads: CASSPGDSPLHF. The CDR3 nucleotides read TGTGCCAGCAGTCCAGGGGATTCACCCCTCCACTTT.

In its sample, this clonotype was seen a few times. The CDR3 DNA follows: TGTGCCTGGAGTATAGGGCCTGATCAGCCCCAGCATTTT. Protein: CAWSIGPDQPQHF. The gene calls are TRBV30 and TRBJ1-5; D unclear. Germline V lookup: CDR1 GTSNPN, CDR2 SVGIG (reference sequence). This CDR3 comprises 13 residues. Deletions cut 2 bases from V and 5 bases from J, with 10 bases between.

This clonotype was found once. This chain connects TRBV4-3 to TRBJ2-1, with D possibly being TRBD1 or TRBD2 (5 bases each). Germline CDR1 is LGHNA and CDR2 is YSLEER. The CDR3 runs to 17 residues. V was cut by 0 bases and J by 8 bases, with 20 bases left in between. CDR3 amino acids: CASSQDWPGLASHEQFF. The CDR3 nucleotides read TGCGCCAGCAGCCAAGATTGGCCGGGGCTAGCTAGCCATGAGCAGTTCTTC.

Note on this clonotype: Possible read error: a much larger clone is one base away. V is TRBV4-2 and J is TRBJ2-3; the D is unclear. There are 13 residues in the CDR3. CDR1 and CDR2 from the germline V gene are LGHNA and YNFKEQ. In nucleotides, the CDR3 is TGTGCCGGCAGCCAGGTACTCCACGATACGCAGTATTTT. This encodes CAGSQVLHDTQYF.

V usage is TRBV6-2 or TRBV6-3 and J usage is TRBJ1-2; possibly TRBD1 for D (6 bases). The CDR3 is 16 residues long. V was shortened by 4 bases and J by 0 bases, with 15 bases between the two germline ends. CDR1 is MNHEY and CDR2 is SVGEGT in the germline V gene. CDR3 bases: TGTGCCAGCAGTTCCCCCAGGACAGACGCTAACTATGGCTACACCTTC. Amino acid sequence: CASSSPRTDANYGYTF.

This chain uses TRBV5-1 with TRBJ1-6; D is perhaps TRBD1 (5 bases). The germline V and J ends were trimmed by 3 bases and 9 bases, with 10 bases remaining between them. The CDR3 is made up of 13 amino acids. CDR1 is SGHRS, CDR2 YFSETQ, per germline. Here the CDR3 reads CASSSDGGSPLHF. CDR3 sequence (DNA): TGCGCCAGCAGCTCGGACGGGGGTTCACCCCTCCACTTT.

The J gene is TRBJ2-5, the V gene TRBV21-1; the D call TRBD1 from the table was never checked on the DNA. The J call may be faulty, since TRBJ2-7 better matches the DNA end. TRBV21-1 is labeled a pseudogene. This CDR3 is built from 12 residues. The CDR3 DNA is TGTGCCGTTACCGGGGGATACTACGAGCAGTACTTC. Translating gives CAVTGGYYEQYF.